The clone carrying this T cell receptor beta chain was found many times. As yet, its antigen is unknown. Diagnosis relied on clinical symptoms, serum thyroxine and TRAb, thyroid ultrasound and orbital computed tomography. There were TCR beta CDR3 regions amplified from RNA transcripts. Primed by the HTBI set, a first-round RT-PCR was run on the TCR CDR3. TCRdb fed the multiplex PCR reads into MiXCR, producing one record per CDR3 protein. The table lists some 560,000 distinct CDR3 sequences, 13% to 15% of them singletons. This record comes from a study of T cells in Graves' hyperthyroidism and ophthalmopathy. Overall study: Peripheral blood draws took place at initial diagnosis, ahead of any treatment. Study-level results: Ophthalmopathy, which appeared later, was predicted by the model a median roughly 6.6 months before onset.

Trimming cost V 0 bases and J 2 bases, with 7 bases left between them. This CDR3 region has 14 residues. Germline CDR1 and CDR2: SGHAT and FQNNGV. The sequencing sample was made of blood. The V call is TRBV11-2, the J call TRBJ1-1; possible D gene TRBD1, 5 bases. The sequence came from a woman aged 40 to 49 with Graves' hyperthyroidism. CDR3 in amino acids: CASSLEGPNTEAFF. The CDR3 DNA sequence: TGTGCCAGCAGCTTAGAGGGGCCCAACACTGAAGCTTTCTTT.